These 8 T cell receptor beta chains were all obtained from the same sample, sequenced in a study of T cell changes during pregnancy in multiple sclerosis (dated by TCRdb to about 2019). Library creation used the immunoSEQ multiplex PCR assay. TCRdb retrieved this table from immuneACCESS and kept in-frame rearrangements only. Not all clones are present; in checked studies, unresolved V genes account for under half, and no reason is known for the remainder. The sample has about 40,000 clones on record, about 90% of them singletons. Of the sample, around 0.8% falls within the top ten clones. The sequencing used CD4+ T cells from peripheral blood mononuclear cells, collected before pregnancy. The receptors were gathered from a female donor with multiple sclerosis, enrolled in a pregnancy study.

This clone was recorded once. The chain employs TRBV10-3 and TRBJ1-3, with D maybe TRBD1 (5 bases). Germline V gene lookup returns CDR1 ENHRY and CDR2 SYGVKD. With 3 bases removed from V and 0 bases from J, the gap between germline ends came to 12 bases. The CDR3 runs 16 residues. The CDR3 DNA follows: TGTGCCATCAGTGAATCCCAGGGCTACTCTGGAAACACCATATATTTT. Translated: CAISESQGYSGNTIYF.

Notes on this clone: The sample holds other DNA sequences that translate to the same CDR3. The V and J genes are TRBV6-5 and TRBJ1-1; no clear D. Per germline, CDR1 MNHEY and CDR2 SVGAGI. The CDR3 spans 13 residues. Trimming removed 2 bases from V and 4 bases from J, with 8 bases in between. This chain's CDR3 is CASSYRGGTEAFF. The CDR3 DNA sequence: TGTGCCAGCAGTTACAGAGGTGGCACTGAAGCTTTCTTT.

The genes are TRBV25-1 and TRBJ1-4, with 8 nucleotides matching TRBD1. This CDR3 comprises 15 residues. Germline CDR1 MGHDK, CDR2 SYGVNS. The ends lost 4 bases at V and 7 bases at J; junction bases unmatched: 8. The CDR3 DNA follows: TGTGCCAGCAGTGGCAGGGGGCAGCTTTTTGAAAAACTGTTTTTT. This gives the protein CASSGRGQLFEKLFF.

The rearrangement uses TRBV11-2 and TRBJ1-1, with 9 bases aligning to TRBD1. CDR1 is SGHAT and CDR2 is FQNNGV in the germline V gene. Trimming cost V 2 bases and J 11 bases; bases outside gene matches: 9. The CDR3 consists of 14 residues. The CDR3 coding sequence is TGTGCCAGCAGCTTACCGACAGGGGGAAAATTCGCTTTCTTT. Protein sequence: CASSLPTGGKFAFF.

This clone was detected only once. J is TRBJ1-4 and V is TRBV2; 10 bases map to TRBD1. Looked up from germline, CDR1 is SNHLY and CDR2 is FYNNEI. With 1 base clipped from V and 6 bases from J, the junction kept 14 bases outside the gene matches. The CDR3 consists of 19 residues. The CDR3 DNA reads TGTGCCAGCAGTGAAGATGGGACAGGGGACGCCGTATCTTATGAAAAACTGTTTTTT. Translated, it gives CASSEDGTGDAVSYEKLFF.

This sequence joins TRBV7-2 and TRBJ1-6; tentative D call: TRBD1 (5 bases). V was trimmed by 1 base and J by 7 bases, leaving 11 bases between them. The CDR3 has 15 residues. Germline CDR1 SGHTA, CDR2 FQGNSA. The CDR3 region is CASSLGPGENSPLHF. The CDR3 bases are TGTGCCAGCAGCTTAGGCCCGGGGGAAAATTCACCCCTCCACTTT.

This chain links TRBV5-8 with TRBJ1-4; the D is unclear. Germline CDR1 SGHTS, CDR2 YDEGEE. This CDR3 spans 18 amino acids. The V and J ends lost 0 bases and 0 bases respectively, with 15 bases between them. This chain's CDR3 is CASSLVRQARSTNEKLFF. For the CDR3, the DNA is TGTGCCAGCAGCTTGGTTAGGCAGGCCAGATCAACTAATGAAAAACTGTTTTTT. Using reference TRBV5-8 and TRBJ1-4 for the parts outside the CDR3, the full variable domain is EAGVTQSPTHLIKTRGQQATLRCSPISGHTSVYWYQQALGLGLQFLLWYDEGEERNRGNFPPRFSGRQFPNYSSELNVNALELEDSALYLCASSLVRQARSTNEKLFFGSGTQLSVL.

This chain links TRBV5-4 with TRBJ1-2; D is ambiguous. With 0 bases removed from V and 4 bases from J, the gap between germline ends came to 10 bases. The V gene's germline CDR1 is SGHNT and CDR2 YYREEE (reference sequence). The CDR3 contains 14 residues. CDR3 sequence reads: CASSLERALYGYTF. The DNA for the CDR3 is TGTGCCAGCAGCTTGGAGAGAGCCCTCTATGGCTACACCTTC.